Below are 19 T cell receptor beta chains sequenced from a single sample in a study of T cells in Graves' hyperthyroidism and ophthalmopathy. Amplified regions were TCR beta CDR3 sequences from RNA transcripts. With the HTBI primer set, the TCR CDR3 went through a first round of RT-PCR. In TCRdb, the multiplex PCR reads were re-called with MiXCR into one record per CDR3 protein. The profile shows some 490,000 distinct CDR3 sequences, 15% to 20% of them singletons. The sample was blood. Receptor source: a woman in her twenties or thirties with Graves' ophthalmopathy.

The sample holds many counts of this clonotype. The chain employs TRBV28 and TRBJ2-1; TRBD1 aligns across 10 bases. CDR1 is MDHEN and CDR2 is SYDVKM in the germline V gene. This CDR3 has 20 residues. After removal of 6 bases from V and 2 bases from J, the junction contained 19 bases not matched to a gene. DNA for the CDR3: TGTGCCAGCAGAGAAAACCCCCTTCTGGGACAGGGGCTAACCTACAATGAGCAGTTCTTC. Its protein is CASRENPLLGQGLTYNEQFF.

This clonotype was detected only a few times. J is TRBJ1-5 and V is TRBV20-1; D not resolved. Germline V gene data show CDR1 as DFQATT and CDR2 as SNEGSKA (reference sequence). CDR3 length: 14 amino acids. V lost 1 base to trimming and J lost 3 bases, with 10 bases between them. CDR3 sequence: CSARAGEVNQPQHF. In DNA, the CDR3 is TGCAGTGCTAGAGCTGGGGAAGTCAATCAGCCCCAGCATTTT.

V usage is TRBV27 and J usage is TRBJ2-7, with 8 bases identical to TRBD2. The CDR3 is made up of 14 amino acids. Germline V gene data show CDR1 as MNHEY and CDR2 as SMNVEV (reference sequence). The V segment lost 7 bases and the J segment 1 base; nucleotides outside the gene matches: 6. CDR3 in amino acids: CASKASGLSYEQYF. As DNA, the CDR3 is TGTGCCAGCAAGGCTAGCGGGCTTTCCTACGAGCAGTACTTC.

Many counts were recorded for this clonotype. The gene calls are TRBV4-3 and TRBJ2-1; weak D call: TRBD1 (5 bases). The CDR3 spans 19 residues. V was clipped by 1 base and J by 6 bases, with 25 bases between them. Germline V gene data show CDR1 as LGHNA and CDR2 as YSLEER. CDR3 nucleotides: TGCGCCAGCAGCCAAGTGGTGGGTCCTGGGTCAGGGATTGGCAATGAGCAGTTCTTC. Translating it yields CASSQVVGPGSGIGNEQFF.

V and J are TRBV19 and TRBJ2-7, with 14 bases matching TRBD2. Germline-derived CDR1 and CDR2 are LNHDA and SQIVND (reference sequence). Trimming at V came to 3 bases and at J to 7 bases, leaving 11 bases not matched to a gene. The CDR3 loop spans 17 amino acids. CDR3 in DNA: TGTGCCAGTAGTATTGGGACTAGCGGGAGTGCACCCACAGAGCAGTACTTC. It is translated as CASSIGTSGSAPTEQYF.

The chain employs TRBV7-9 and TRBJ1-1, with a tentative D call TRBD1 (5 bases). V lost 1 base and J lost 1, with 10 bases in between. The length of the CDR3 is 15 residues. The V gene's germline CDR1 is SEHNR and CDR2 FQNEAQ (reference sequence). The CDR3: CASSLGVGQNTEAFF. The CDR3 DNA follows: TGTGCCAGCAGCTTAGGAGTTGGACAGAACACTGAAGCTTTCTTT.

The V and J genes are TRBV6-5 and TRBJ2-2; D is undetermined. Per the germline V gene, CDR1 is MNHEY and CDR2 is SVGAGI. V was clipped by 0 bases and J by 8 bases, with 7 bases between them. The CDR3 contains 13 residues. CDR3: CASSYSTRGELFF. The CDR3 DNA sequence: TGTGCCAGCAGTTACTCGACTCGAGGGGAGCTGTTTTTT.

This clonotype was seen a few times. This chain uses TRBV28 with TRBJ2-3; D remains unclear. This CDR3 contains 14 residues. Per the germline V gene, CDR1 is MDHEN and CDR2 is SYDVKM. V was clipped by 8 bases and J by 2 bases, with 14 bases between them. CDR3 amino acids: CASAQERYTDTQYF. The CDR3 DNA is TGTGCCAGCGCCCAGGAGAGGTACACAGATACGCAGTATTTT.

This clonotype was seen repeatedly, ten times or more. The chain uses TRBV27 and TRBJ1-2; possibly TRBD1 for D (5 bases). CDR1 and CDR2 from the germline V gene are MNHEY and SMNVEV (reference sequence). Trimming took 3 bases from V and 4 from J, leaving 15 bases between them. This CDR3 region has 15 residues. Here the CDR3 DNA reads TGTGCCAGCAGTTTTGGGGCAGGGCCTGGCTATGGCTACACCTTC. Protein sequence: CASSFGAGPGYGYTF.

The gene calls are TRBV27 and TRBJ2-7; TRBD2 aligns across 12 bases. Looked up from germline, CDR1 is MNHEY and CDR2 is SMNVEV (reference sequence). This CDR3 contains 16 residues. Trimming removed 6 bases from V and 3 bases from J; junction bases left unmatched: 9. The CDR3 region is CASSLTSGSIVYEQYF. DNA for the CDR3: TGTGCCAGCAGCTTGACTAGCGGGAGCATCGTCTACGAGCAGTACTTC.

At least ten counts were recorded for this clonotype. The V call is TRBV5-6, the J call TRBJ2-2; D gene uncertain. Germline V CDR1 and CDR2: SGHDT, YYEEEE. Trimming removed 1 base from V and 5 bases from J, with 6 bases in between. The CDR3 has 13 amino acids. Here the CDR3 reads CASSLKVTGELFF. DNA of the CDR3: TGTGCCAGCAGCTTGAAGGTGACCGGGGAGCTGTTTTTT.

The chain has TRBV3-1 and TRBJ2-5; TRBD1 matches at 7 bases. Germline CDR1 LGHDT, CDR2 YNNKEL (reference sequence). This CDR3 spans 15 amino acids. J gave up 2 bases and V 6 bases, and 9 bases lay outside the gene matches. CDR3 amino acids: CASSDWTGSQETQYF. CDR3 sequence (DNA): TGTGCCAGCAGTGATTGGACAGGATCGCAAGAGACCCAGTACTTC.

This clonotype was detected a few times. The chain combines TRBV6-1 with TRBJ2-3, with a tentative D call TRBD1 (6 bases). From germline, CDR1 is MNHNS and CDR2 SASEGT. The V end was cut by 7 bases, the J end by 0 bases, with 11 bases between. The CDR3 covers 14 residues. In DNA form, the CDR3 reads TGTGCCAGCAAGCGACAGGAGAGCACAGATACGCAGTATTTT. The encoded protein is CASKRQESTDTQYF.

The chain links TRBV11-3 to TRBJ2-1; D possibly matches TRBD1 or TRBD2 (6 bases each). The CDR3 extends over 18 amino acids. The ends were cut back, 1 base at V and 7 bases at J, with 23 bases in the middle. Germline V gene data show CDR1 as SGHNT and CDR2 as YENEEA. CDR3 coding DNA: TGTGCCAGCAGCTTAGCCGTCCCGGGGGCCTCTTATACAAATGAGCAGTTCTTC. The encoded protein is CASSLAVPGASYTNEQFF.

This clonotype appeared many times. The rearrangement links TRBV11-2 to TRBJ2-7; weak D call: TRBD1 (5 bases). V shed 5 bases and J shed 1 base, with 15 bases lying between them. The germline gives CDR1 SGHAT, CDR2 FQNNGV. This CDR3 has 15 residues. For the CDR3, the DNA is TGTGCCAGCAGCCCCTTCCCGACAGTATCCTACGAGCAGTACTTC. Amino acid sequence: CASSPFPTVSYEQYF.

At least ten counts were recorded for this clonotype. The chain is built from TRBV6-2 or TRBV6-3 and TRBJ2-1, with D tentatively TRBD1 (5 bases). Germline CDR1 and CDR2: MNHEY and SVGEGT. This CDR3 has 14 residues. Trimming shortened V by 2 bases and J by 2 bases, and 7 bases separated the two germline ends. The CDR3 DNA reads TGTGCCAGCAGTTACGGACAACCCTACAATGAGCAGTTCTTC. This sequence encodes CASSYGQPYNEQFF.

The chain joins TRBV6-2 or TRBV6-3 to TRBJ2-1, with 7 bases that match TRBD2. V lost 4 bases, J lost 8 bases, and 14 bases stayed unmatched. CDR1 is MNHEY and CDR2 is SVGEGT in the germline V gene. CDR3 length equals 16 residues. Here the CDR3 DNA reads TGTGCCAGCAGTTGGGGATCCGCGGGAGTGTACGATGAGCAGTTCTTC. Translated: CASSWGSAGVYDEQFF.

This clonotype was detected ten times or more. This chain connects TRBV9 to TRBJ1-1, with a weak D call TRBD1 (6 bases). CDR1 and CDR2 (germline): SGDLS, YYNGEE. The V gene lost 3 bases and the J gene lost 1 base, with 13 bases spanning the gap. This CDR3 is built from 15 residues. The CDR3 is CASSGDRGENTEAFF. The CDR3 nucleotides are TGTGCCAGCAGCGGAGATAGGGGGGAGAACACTGAAGCTTTCTTT.

This clonotype was detected a few times. V gene TRBV5-1 combines with J gene TRBJ2-5, with 7 bases identical to TRBD1. The V segment lost 4 bases and the J segment 6 bases; nucleotides outside the gene matches: 15. The CDR3 contains 16 residues. Germline CDR1 SGHRS, CDR2 YFSETQ. CDR3 region: CASSQTDREQGQTQYF. The CDR3 coding sequence is TGCGCCAGCAGCCAAACTGACAGGGAACAAGGGCAGACCCAGTACTTC.